This T cell receptor (beta chain) stems from a study of cytomegalovirus exposure and HLA in healthy donors. General study results and limits: In a later analysis, TCR association rates varied by HLA locus: DRB1 most, HLA-C fewest.

About this clone: Its antigen is not known.

Trimming removed 3 bases from V and 6 bases from J, with 13 bases in between. CDR1 is SGHKS, CDR2 YYEKEE, per germline (reference sequence). The CDR3 extends over 13 amino acids. This PCR relied on a set of 60 Vbeta primers and 13 Jbeta primers. The protocol was immunoSEQ multiplex PCR, while the TCRdb copy is restricted to in-frame clones and leaves out a portion. The repertoire holds some 150,000 clones, with 80% as singletons. The chain uses TRBV5-5 and TRBJ2-7, with a tentative D call TRBD1 (6 bases). The receptor's source is a man in his thirties or forties in good health and CMV-seropositive. The sequenced sample was PBMCs. CDR3 nucleotide sequence: TGTGCCAGCAGCTCGATACAGGGAAGCGAGCAGTACTTC. Translating gives CASSSIQGSEQYF. Supplemented by reference TRBV5-5 and TRBJ2-7, the full variable domain reads DAGVTQSPTHLIKTRGQQVTLRCSPISGHKSVSWYQQVLGQGPQFIFQYYEKEERGRGNFPDRFSARQFPNYSSELNVNALLLGDSALYLCASSSIQGSEQYFGPGTRLTVT.